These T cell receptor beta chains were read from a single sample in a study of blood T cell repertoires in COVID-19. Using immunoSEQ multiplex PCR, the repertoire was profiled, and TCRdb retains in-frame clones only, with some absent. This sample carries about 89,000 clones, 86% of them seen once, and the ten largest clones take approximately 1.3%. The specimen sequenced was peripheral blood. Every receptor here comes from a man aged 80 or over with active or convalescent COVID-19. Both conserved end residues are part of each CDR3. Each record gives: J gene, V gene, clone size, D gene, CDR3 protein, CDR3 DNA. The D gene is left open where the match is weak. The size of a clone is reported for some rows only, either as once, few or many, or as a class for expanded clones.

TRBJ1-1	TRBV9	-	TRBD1	CASSVGPGTDIMNTEAFF	TGTGCCAGCAGCGTAGGACCCGGGACAGACATAATGAACACTGAAGCTTTCTTT
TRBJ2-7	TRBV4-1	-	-	CASSQSWLSSYEQYF	TGCGCCAGCAGCCAAAGTTGGTTGAGCTCCTACGAGCAGTACTTC
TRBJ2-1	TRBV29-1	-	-	CSVVVGGAYNEQFF	TGCAGCGTTGTGGTGGGAGGCGCCTACAATGAGCAGTTCTTC
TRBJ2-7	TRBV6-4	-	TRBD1	CASSDGSEGDSVWYEQYF	TGTGCCAGCAGTGATGGGAGCGAGGGGGACAGTGTCTGGTACGAGCAGTACTTC
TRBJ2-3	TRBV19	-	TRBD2	CASRTSGTDTQYF	TGTGCCAGCAGGACTAGCGGTACAGATACGCAGTATTTT
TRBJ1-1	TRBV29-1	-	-	CSVAVLNTEAFF	TGCAGCGTTGCCGTCTTGAACACTGAAGCTTTCTTT
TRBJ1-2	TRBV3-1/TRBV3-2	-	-	CASSPPYSTGRDGYTF	TGTGCCAGCAGCCCCCCCTATTCTACAGGGCGAGATGGCTACACCTTC
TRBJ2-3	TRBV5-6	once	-	CASSLEPTSYSAQYF	TGTGCCAGCAGCTTGGAGCCAACCTCCTACTCGGCGCAGTATTTT
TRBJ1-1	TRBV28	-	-	CASSLGGARTEAFF	TGTGCCAGCAGTTTAGGGGGGGCGCGAACTGAAGCTTTCTTT
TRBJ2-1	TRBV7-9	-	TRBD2	CASSSRAGVNEQFF	TGTGCCAGCAGCTCTCGGGCGGGAGTGAATGAGCAGTTCTTC
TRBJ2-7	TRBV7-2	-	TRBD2	CASSLVSGTSYEQYF	TGTGCCAGCAGCTTAGTTAGCGGGACGAGCTACGAGCAGTACTTC
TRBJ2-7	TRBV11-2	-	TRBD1	CASSLGGQGTYEQYF	TGTGCCAGCAGCTTAGGGGGACAGGGGACCTACGAGCAGTACTTC
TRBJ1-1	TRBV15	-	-	CATGSRGTEAFF	TGTGCCACAGGTAGCAGGGGTACTGAAGCTTTCTTT
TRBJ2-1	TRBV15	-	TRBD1	CATSRSGGDYNEQFF	TGTGCCACCAGCAGATCAGGGGGCGATTACAATGAGCAGTTCTTC
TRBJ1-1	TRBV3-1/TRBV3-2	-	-	CASSRVNTEAFF	TGTGCCAGCAGCCGAGTGAACACTGAAGCTTTCTTT
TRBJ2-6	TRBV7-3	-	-	CASSPTGGGANVLTF	TGTGCCAGCAGCCCGACAGGTGGCGGGGCCAACGTCCTGACTTTC